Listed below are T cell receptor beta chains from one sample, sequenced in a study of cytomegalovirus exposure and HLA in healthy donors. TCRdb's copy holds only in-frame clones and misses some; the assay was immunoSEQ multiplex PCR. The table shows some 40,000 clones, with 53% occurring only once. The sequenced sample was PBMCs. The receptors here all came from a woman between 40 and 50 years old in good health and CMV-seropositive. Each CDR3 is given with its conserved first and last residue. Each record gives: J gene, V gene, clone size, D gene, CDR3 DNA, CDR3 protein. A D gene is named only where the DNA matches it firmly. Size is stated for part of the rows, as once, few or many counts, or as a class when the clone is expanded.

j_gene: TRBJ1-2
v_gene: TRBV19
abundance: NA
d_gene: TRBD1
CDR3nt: TGTGCAAGTAGTAGGGGGCGTGAAGGCTACACCTTC
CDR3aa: CASSRGREGYTF

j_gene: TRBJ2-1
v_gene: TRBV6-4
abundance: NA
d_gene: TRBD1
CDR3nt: TGTGCCAGCAGCGCCGGGACAGCTGGGGAGCAGTTCTTC
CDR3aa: CASSAGTAGEQFF

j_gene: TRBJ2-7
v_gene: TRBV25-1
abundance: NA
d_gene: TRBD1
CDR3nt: TGTGCCAGCAGTGAACCCGGGACAGGGAGGGACGAGCAGTACTTC
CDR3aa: CASSEPGTGRDEQYF

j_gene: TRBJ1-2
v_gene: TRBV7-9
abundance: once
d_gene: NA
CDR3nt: TGTGCCAGCAGCTTAGGTCGTCCGTCGCAGGGTGGCTACACCTTC
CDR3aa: CASSLGRPSQGGYTF

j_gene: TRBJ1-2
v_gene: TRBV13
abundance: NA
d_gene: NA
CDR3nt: TGTGCCAGCAGCCCAAATGGGAGGGGCGGCTACACCTTC
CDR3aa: CASSPNGRGGYTF

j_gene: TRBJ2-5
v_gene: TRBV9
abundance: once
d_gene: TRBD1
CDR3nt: TGTGCCAGCAGCACTCGGACAGGGCGCGAGACCCAGTACTTC
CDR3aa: CASSTRTGRETQYF

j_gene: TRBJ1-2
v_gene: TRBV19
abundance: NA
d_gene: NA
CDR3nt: TGTGCCAGTAGTATCGACAGTTACTATGGCTACACCTTC
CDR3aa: CASSIDSYYGYTF

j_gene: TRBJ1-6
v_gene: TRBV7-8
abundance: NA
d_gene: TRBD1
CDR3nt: TGTGCCAGCAGCTTGGCTAGGACAGGGGTAAATTCACCCCTCCACTTT
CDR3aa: CASSLARTGVNSPLHF

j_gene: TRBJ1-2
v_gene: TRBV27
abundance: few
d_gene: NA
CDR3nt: TGTGCCAGCAGTTTAGCAGGGGCTAACTATGGCTACACCTTC
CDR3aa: CASSLAGANYGYTF

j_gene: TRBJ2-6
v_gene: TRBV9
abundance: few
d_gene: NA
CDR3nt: TGTGCCAGCAGCGTAGCCCAGGGGCCCCACTCTGGGGCCAACGTCCTGACTTTC
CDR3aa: CASSVAQGPHSGANVLTF

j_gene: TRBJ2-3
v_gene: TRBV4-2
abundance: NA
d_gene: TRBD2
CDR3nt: TGTGCCAGCAGCCAAGAACTAGCGGGGGGAAGAACAGATACGCAGTATTTT
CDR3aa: CASSQELAGGRTDTQYF

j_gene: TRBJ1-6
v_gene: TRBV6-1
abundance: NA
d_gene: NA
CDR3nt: TGTGCCAGCGGGGGGAGGTCCTATAATTCACCCCTCCACTTT
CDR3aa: CASGGRSYNSPLHF

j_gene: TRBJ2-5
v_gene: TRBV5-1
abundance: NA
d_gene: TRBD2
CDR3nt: TGCGCCAGCAGCTCAGGGGCGGGGGGCCCGAGGGAGACCCAGTACTTC
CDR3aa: CASSSGAGGPRETQYF

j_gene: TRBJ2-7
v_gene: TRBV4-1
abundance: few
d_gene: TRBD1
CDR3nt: TGCGCCAGCAGCCGAACCGGGACAGGGCTCTACGAGCAGTACTTC
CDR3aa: CASSRTGTGLYEQYF

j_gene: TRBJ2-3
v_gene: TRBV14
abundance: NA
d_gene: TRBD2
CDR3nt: TGTGCCAGCAGCCAATGGGGCGGGGGATTCCGCACAGATACGCAGTATTTT
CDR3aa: CASSQWGGGFRTDTQYF

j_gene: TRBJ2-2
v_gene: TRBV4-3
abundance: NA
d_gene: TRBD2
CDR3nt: TGCGCCAGCAGCCAAGAATCGGCCTATAGCGGGGGAGCCACCGGGGAGCTGTTTTTT
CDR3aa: CASSQESAYSGGATGELFF

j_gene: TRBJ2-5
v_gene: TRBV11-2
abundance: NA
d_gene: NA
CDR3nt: TGTGCCAGCAGCCACGGGACTTCCCAAGAGACCCAGTACTTC
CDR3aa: CASSHGTSQETQYF

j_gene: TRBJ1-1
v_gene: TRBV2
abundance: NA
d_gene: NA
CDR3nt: TGTGCCGCAGGACAGACGAACACTGAAGCTTTCTTT
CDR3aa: CAAGQTNTEAFF

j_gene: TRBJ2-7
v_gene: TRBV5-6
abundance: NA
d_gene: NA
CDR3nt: TGTGCCAGCAGCTTGGCGTTGCGGGACCACGAGCAGTACTTC
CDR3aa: CASSLALRDHEQYF

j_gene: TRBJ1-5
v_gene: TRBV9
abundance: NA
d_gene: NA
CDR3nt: TGTGCCAGCAGCCCGGGGGGGAATCAGCCCCAGCATTTT
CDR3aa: CASSPGGNQPQHF

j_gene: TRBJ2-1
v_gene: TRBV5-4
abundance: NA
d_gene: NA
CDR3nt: TGTGCCAGCAGCTCAAACTGGGAGCAGTTCTTC
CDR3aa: CASSSNWEQFF

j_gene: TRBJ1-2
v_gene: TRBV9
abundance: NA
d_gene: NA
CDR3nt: TGTGCCAGCAGCGCCGACAGCTATGGCTACACCTTC
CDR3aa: CASSADSYGYTF

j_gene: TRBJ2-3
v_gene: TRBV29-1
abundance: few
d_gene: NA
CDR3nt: TGCAGCGTTGGCGGGCGGGATACGCAGTATTTT
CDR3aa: CSVGGRDTQYF

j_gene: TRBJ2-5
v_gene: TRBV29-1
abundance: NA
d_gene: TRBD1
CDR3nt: TGCAGCGTTCCCACTACTTGGACAGGGGAGGGAGAGACCCAGTACTTC
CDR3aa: CSVPTTWTGEGETQYF

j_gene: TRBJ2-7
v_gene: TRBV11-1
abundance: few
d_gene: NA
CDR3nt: TGTGCCAGCAGGGGCCCCACCTACGAGCAGTACTTC
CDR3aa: CASRGPTYEQYF

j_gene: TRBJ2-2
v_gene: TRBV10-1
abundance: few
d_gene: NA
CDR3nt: TGCGCCAGCAGTAGCCAGGATACCGGGGAGCTGTTTTTT
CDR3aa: CASSSQDTGELFF

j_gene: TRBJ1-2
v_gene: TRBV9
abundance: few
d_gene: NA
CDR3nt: TGTGCCAGCAGCGTATCGGGCGGGGGGGACTATGGCTACACCTTC
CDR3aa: CASSVSGGGDYGYTF

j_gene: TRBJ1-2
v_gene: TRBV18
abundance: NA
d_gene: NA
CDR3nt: TGTGCCAGCTCACCAGACAGTTCCAACTATGGCTACACCTTC
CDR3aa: CASSPDSSNYGYTF

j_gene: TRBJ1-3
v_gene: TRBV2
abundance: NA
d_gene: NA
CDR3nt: TGTGCCAGCACCGAAGAGGACAGAACGTTCACTGGAAACACCATATATTTT
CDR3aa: CASTEEDRTFTGNTIYF

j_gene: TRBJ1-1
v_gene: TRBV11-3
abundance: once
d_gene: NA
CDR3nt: TGTGCCAGCAGCTTCGACAGGATGGGTGAAGCTTTCTTT
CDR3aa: CASSFDRMGEAFF

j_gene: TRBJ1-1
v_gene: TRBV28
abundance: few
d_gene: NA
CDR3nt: TGTGCCAGCAGTGTGCTATACTCCACTGAAGCTTTCTTT
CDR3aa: CASSVLYSTEAFF

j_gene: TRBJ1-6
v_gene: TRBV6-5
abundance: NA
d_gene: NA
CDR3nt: TGTGCCAGCAGCCCCAGGGGCCGAGATTCACCCCTCCACTTT
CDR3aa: CASSPRGRDSPLHF

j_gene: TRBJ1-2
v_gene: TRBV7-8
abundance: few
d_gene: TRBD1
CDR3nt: TGTGCCAGCAGCCAGCTTAGGGACAGAATGGCTAACTATGGCTACACCTTC
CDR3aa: CASSQLRDRMANYGYTF

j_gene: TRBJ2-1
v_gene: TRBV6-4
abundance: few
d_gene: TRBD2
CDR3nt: TGTGCCAGCAGTGACTCGGGGGGGACCTACAATGAGCAGTTCTTC
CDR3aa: CASSDSGGTYNEQFF

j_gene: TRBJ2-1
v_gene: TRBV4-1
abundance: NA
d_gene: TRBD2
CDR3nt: TGCGCCAGCAGCCAAGTCAGACTAGCGGGAAACAATGAGCAGTTCTTC
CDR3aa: CASSQVRLAGNNEQFF

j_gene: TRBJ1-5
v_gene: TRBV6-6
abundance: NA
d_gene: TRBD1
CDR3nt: TGTGCCAGCATTATCGGGACAGGGCTGAATCAGCCCCAGCATTTT
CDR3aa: CASIIGTGLNQPQHF

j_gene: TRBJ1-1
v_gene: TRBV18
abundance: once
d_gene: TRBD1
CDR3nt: TGTGCCAGCTCTCTAACAGGGGCCGGGGACACTGAAGCCTTCTTT
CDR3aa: CASSLTGAGDTEAFF

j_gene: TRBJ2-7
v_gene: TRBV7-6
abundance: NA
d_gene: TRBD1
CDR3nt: TGTGCCAGCGGAACCCCCGCGACAGGGCTCTACGAGCAGTACTTC
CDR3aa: CASGTPATGLYEQYF